The present T cell receptor beta chain was sequenced within a study of blood T cell repertoires in COVID-19. Looking at the study overall: Some COVID-19 samples were acute and others convalescent; all came from the United States, Italy and Spain. Sources were T cells, B-cell-depleted T cells, or PBMCs; the material itself was cDNA or gDNA.

With V trimmed by 5 bases and J by 9 bases, 10 bases remained unmatched. CDR1 SEHNR and CDR2 FQNEAQ come from the germline V gene (reference sequence). There are 16 residues in the CDR3. Authors' methods: Counts of nucleated cells, estimated from reference gene primer amplification, were obtained. This table comes from immunoSEQ multiplex PCR, and its TCRdb copy is limited to in-frame clones, with some not included. V and J calls and clone size are as listed in that table; D and trimming were resolved from the DNA. The table has some 38,000 clones, around three quarters seen once. The chain combines TRBV7-9 with TRBJ2-1, with TRBD2 identical over 13 bases. Sequenced material: peripheral blood. The sequence came from a woman aged 65 to 85 with acute or convalescent COVID-19. For the CDR3, the DNA is TGTGCCAGCAGCCATACCGGGACTAGCGGGATAATTGAGCAGTTCTTC. Translating gives CASSHTGTSGIIEQFF.